This is a list of T cell receptor beta chains from one sample in a study of OX40 agonist ivuxolimab in advanced cancers. Clones were sequenced by immunoSEQ multiplex PCR, and TCRdb holds only the in-frame ones, with some missing. The profile covers tens of thousands of clones, with roughly four fifths appearing a single time and 0.95% to 1.5% taken by the ten largest. Material: CD4+ or CD8+ T cells sorted from blood, obtained in a trial of the OX40 agonist ivuxolimab. These receptors all come from an adult with an advanced solid tumor such as melanoma, head and neck, liver or kidney cancer. The CDR3 runs from the conserved cysteine through the conserved F or W. The D gene is left open where the match is weak. The listing skips clone size in some rows; elsewhere it reads once, few, many or a size class.

d_gene,abundance,j_gene,v_gene,CDR3nt,CDR3aa
TRBD2,NA,TRBJ2-2,TRBV7-2,TGTGCCAGCAGCTTGAGGGGTAGGCTAGCGGGAAAGAACACCGGGGAGCTGTTTTTT,CASSLRGRLAGKNTGELFF
NA,NA,TRBJ1-5,TRBV25-1,TGTGCCAGCAGCCAGACAGGCTACAATCAGCCCCAGCATTTT,CASSQTGYNQPQHF
NA,NA,TRBJ2-7,TRBV28,TGTGCCAGCAGGCCCAGCGGAAGCTCATACGAGCAGTACTTC,CASRPSGSSYEQYF
NA,NA,TRBJ1-1,TRBV7-3,TGTGCCAGCAGCTTCTCCATGTCGGGAACTGAAGCTTTCTTT,CASSFSMSGTEAFF
NA,few,TRBJ2-7,TRBV27,TGTGCCAGCAGTTTCACTAATGGGTACGAGCAGTACTTC,CASSFTNGYEQYF
TRBD1,NA,TRBJ1-2,TRBV6-1,TGTGCCAGCAGTGAACACAGGGGGGCCTATGGCTACACCTTC,CASSEHRGAYGYTF
NA,NA,TRBJ1-6,TRBV7-2,TGTGCCAGCAGCCCCTACAGGGACTCACCCCTCCACTTT,CASSPYRDSPLHF
NA,NA,TRBJ2-2,TRBV7-7,TGTGCCAGCAGCGCTGAGGTTAACACCGGGGAGCTGTTTTTT,CASSAEVNTGELFF
NA,NA,TRBJ2-5,TRBV6-1,TGTGCCAGCAGCCCGACAAAGCAAGAGACCCAGTACTTC,CASSPTKQETQYF
NA,NA,TRBJ2-7,TRBV9,TGTGCCAGCAGTCGGGTGGGGGCTTACGAGCAGTACTTC,CASSRVGAYEQYF
NA,NA,TRBJ1-2,TRBV30,TGTGCCTGGAGTAGGACTCAACCACCCCTCTCATATGGCTACACCTTC,CAWSRTQPPLSYGYTF
NA,NA,TRBJ1-2,TRBV14,TGTGCCAGCAGCCAAGGGTGGGGATTTAGCTACACCTTC,CASSQGWGFSYTF
NA,NA,TRBJ1-5,TRBV27,TGTGCCAGCAGTTTACGGGCCCTCGCGGGCAATCAGCCCCAGCATTTT,CASSLRALAGNQPQHF
TRBD1,NA,TRBJ1-2,TRBV5-1,TGCGCCAGCAGCCTCACTACAGGGGGAGCGGACGGCTACACCTTC,CASSLTTGGADGYTF
NA,NA,TRBJ2-3,TRBV5-1,TGCGCCAGCAGCTTAGGGGCAGGAACTAGCACAGATACGCAGTATTTT,CASSLGAGTSTDTQYF
TRBD1,NA,TRBJ1-1,TRBV18,TGTGCCAGCTCACTAGGGACAGGGAACACTGAAGCTTTCTTT,CASSLGTGNTEAFF
NA,NA,TRBJ1-2,TRBV10-3,TGTGCCATCAGTGAAGCGGGGGAAATCTATGGCTACACCTTC,CAISEAGEIYGYTF
NA,NA,TRBJ2-3,TRBV2,TGTGCCAGCAGCCCAACCGGCCCAGATACGCAGTATTTT,CASSPTGPDTQYF
NA,NA,TRBJ2-1,TRBV7-2,TGTGCCAGCAGCTTAGATGGGCAGCGTAGGAATGAGCAGTTCTTC,CASSLDGQRRNEQFF
TRBD1,NA,TRBJ1-1,TRBV7-9,TGTGCCAGCAGCTCCCGGGACAGGGTAACTGAAGCTTTCTTT,CASSSRDRVTEAFF
NA,NA,TRBJ2-1,TRBV7-9,TGTGCCAGCAGCTTAGTAAGTAGTTACGAGCAGTTCTTC,CASSLVSSYEQFF
NA,NA,TRBJ2-1,TRBV18,TGTGCCAGCTCACCACGTTCTCGTGGGGAATACAATGAGCAGTTCTTC,CASSPRSRGEYNEQFF
NA,NA,TRBJ1-3,TRBV6-6,TGTGCCAGCAGTTTAGCCCCTGGGCGGGACACCATATATTTT,CASSLAPGRDTIYF
TRBD1,NA,TRBJ2-5,TRBV19,TGTGCCAGTAGTCTACGAACCGGGACAGGACAATCAGAGACCCAGTACTTC,CASSLRTGTGQSETQYF
NA,NA,TRBJ2-1,TRBV19,TGTGCCAGTAGTACCCGGAATGAGCAGTTCTTC,CASSTRNEQFF
NA,NA,TRBJ2-5,TRBV18,TGTGCCAGCTCACCGTCACGGGGGCCCGGGACCCAGTACTTC,CASSPSRGPGTQYF
TRBD1,NA,TRBJ1-2,TRBV5-6,TGTGCCAGCAGTCGGGGACAGGGGGCCTCTGGCTACACCTTC,CASSRGQGASGYTF
TRBD1,NA,TRBJ2-3,TRBV5-1,TGCGCCAGCAGCTTCTACAAGACAGGGACGTCACGGACAGATACGCAGTATTTT,CASSFYKTGTSRTDTQYF
NA,NA,TRBJ2-4,TRBV5-1,TGCGCCAGCAGCGGAACAGGGTATGGCAAAAACATTCAGTACTTC,CASSGTGYGKNIQYF
NA,NA,TRBJ2-1,TRBV5-4,TGTGCCAGCAGCATATGGACTAAAAAACCCGATGAGCAGTTCTTC,CASSIWTKKPDEQFF
NA,NA,TRBJ2-1,TRBV7-3,TGTGCCAGCAGCCCCCGGACGCCGGGGGGTAGCAGGGGGGGTGAGCAGTTCTTC,CASSPRTPGGSRGGEQFF
NA,NA,TRBJ1-5,TRBV6-6,TGTGCCAGCAGTTACTCTACGGCCCCCAATCAGCCCCAGCATTTT,CASSYSTAPNQPQHF
TRBD1,NA,TRBJ2-1,TRBV9,TGTGCCAGCAGCGTAGAAGGGACAGGAGTAGGCAATGAGCAGTTCTTC,CASSVEGTGVGNEQFF
NA,NA,TRBJ2-1,TRBV4-1,TGCGCCAGCAGCCAAGGGGTTTTTGGCTCCTACAATGAGCAGTTCTTC,CASSQGVFGSYNEQFF
TRBD1,NA,TRBJ1-5,TRBV11-2,TGTGCCAGCAGTTCCCTCACAGGGGGCCTCAATCAGCCCCAGCATTTT,CASSSLTGGLNQPQHF
TRBD2,NA,TRBJ2-1,TRBV5-4,TGTGCCAGCAGCCATACGAGGACTAGCAAGGATTACAATGAGCAGTTCTTC,CASSHTRTSKDYNEQFF
TRBD2,NA,TRBJ2-7,TRBV6-1,TGTGCCAGCCCCACGGGGGGGACCAGCTCCTACGAGCAGTACTTC,CASPTGGTSSYEQYF
NA,NA,TRBJ2-7,TRBV7-8,TGTGCCAGCAGCGGTCGGGACCTAGGGGAGCAGTACTTC,CASSGRDLGEQYF
NA,NA,TRBJ2-1,TRBV9,TGTGCCAGCAGCGTAGGATCGGATTCCTACAATGAGCAGTTCTTC,CASSVGSDSYNEQFF
NA,NA,TRBJ1-2,TRBV10-2,TGCGCCAGCGGGACACAAGGGACGTATGGCTACACCTTC,CASGTQGTYGYTF
TRBD2,NA,TRBJ2-7,TRBV11-2,TGTGCCAGCAGCGGCTTAACCGGGACTAGAATTTCCCACGAGCAGTACTTC,CASSGLTGTRISHEQYF
NA,NA,TRBJ2-3,TRBV18,TGTGCCGGGAAGCGAACTAGCACAGATACGCAGTATTTT,CAGKRTSTDTQYF
NA,NA,TRBJ2-3,TRBV9,TGTGCCAGCAGCGTAGTGTCCCAACCAGATACGCAGTATTTT,CASSVVSQPDTQYF
NA,NA,TRBJ1-5,TRBV5-4,TGTGCCAGCAGCCTATCAGGGCCCGCGGATTATAGCAATCAGCCCCAGCATTTT,CASSLSGPADYSNQPQHF
TRBD2,NA,TRBJ2-1,TRBV19,TGTGCCAGTAGATCCCCCCAGCGGGGGTACAATGAGCAGTTCTTC,CASRSPQRGYNEQFF
NA,NA,TRBJ2-6,TRBV11-2,TGTGCCAGCAGCCTTCGCGATGGGGCCAACGTCCTGACTTTC,CASSLRDGANVLTF
NA,NA,TRBJ2-1,TRBV7-9,TGTGCCAGCAGCCCCTCGGGGCAGTTCTTC,CASSPSGQFF
NA,NA,TRBJ2-5,TRBV7-2,TGTGCCAGCAGCTTAACAAGCTCCCAGGGAGAGACCCAGTACTTC,CASSLTSSQGETQYF
NA,NA,TRBJ1-2,TRBV14,TGTGCCAGCAGCCAAGTCCCCGCCAACTTGCGGGGCTACACCTTC,CASSQVPANLRGYTF
TRBD1,NA,TRBJ2-2,TRBV10-3,TGTGCCATCAGTGATTGGACAGGTGGTTCCGGGGAGCTGTTTTTT,CAISDWTGGSGELFF
TRBD2,NA,TRBJ2-2,TRBV7-9,TGTGCCAGCAGCTTCCCAGAGGCGGGAGTATTCACCGGGGAGCTGTTTTTT,CASSFPEAGVFTGELFF
TRBD1,NA,TRBJ2-1,TRBV19,TGTGCCAGTAGGGGACAGGGAATTGGGGAGTTCTTC,CASRGQGIGEFF
NA,NA,TRBJ1-3,TRBV18,TGTGCCAGCTCATCGATACACAGGCCTGGCTCTGGAAACACCATATATTTT,CASSSIHRPGSGNTIYF
NA,NA,TRBJ1-4,TRBV6-6,TGTGCCAGCAACAGGAGGGGAGGGACTAATGAAAAACTGTTTTTT,CASNRRGGTNEKLFF
NA,once,TRBJ1-2,TRBV18,TGTGCCAGCTCACCAGGGGGTTCCGTCTTCAGTGGCTACACCTTC,CASSPGGSVFSGYTF